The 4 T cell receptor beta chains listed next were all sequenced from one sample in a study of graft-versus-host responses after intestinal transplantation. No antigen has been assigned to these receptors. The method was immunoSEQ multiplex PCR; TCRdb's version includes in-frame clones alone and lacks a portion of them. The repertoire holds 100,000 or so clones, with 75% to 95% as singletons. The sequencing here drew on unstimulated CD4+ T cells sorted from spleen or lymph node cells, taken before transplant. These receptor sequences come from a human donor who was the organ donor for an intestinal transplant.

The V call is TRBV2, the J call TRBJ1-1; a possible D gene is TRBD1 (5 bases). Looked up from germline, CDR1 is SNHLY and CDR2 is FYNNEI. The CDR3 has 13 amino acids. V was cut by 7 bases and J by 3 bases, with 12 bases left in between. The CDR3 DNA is TGTGCCAGCACCCGGGGGATGGACACTGAAGCTTTCTTT. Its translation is CASTRGMDTEAFF. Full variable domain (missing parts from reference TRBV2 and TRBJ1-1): EPEVTQTPSHQVTQMGQEVILRCVPISNHLYFYWYRQILGQKVEFLVSFYNNEISEKSEIFDDQFSVERPDGSNFTLKIRSTKLEDSAMYFCASTRGMDTEAFFGQGTRLTVV.

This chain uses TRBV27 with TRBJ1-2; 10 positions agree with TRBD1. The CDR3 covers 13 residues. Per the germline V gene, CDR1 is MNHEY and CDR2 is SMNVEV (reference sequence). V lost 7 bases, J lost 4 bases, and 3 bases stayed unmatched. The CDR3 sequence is CASKGTGAYGYTF. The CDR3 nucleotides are TGTGCCAGCAAGGGGACAGGGGCCTATGGCTACACCTTC.

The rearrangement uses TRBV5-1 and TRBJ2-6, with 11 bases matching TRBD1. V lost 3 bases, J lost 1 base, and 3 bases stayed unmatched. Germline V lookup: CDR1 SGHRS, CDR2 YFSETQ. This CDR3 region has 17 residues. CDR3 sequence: CASSSGTGGSGANVLTF. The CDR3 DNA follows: TGCGCCAGCAGCTCCGGGACAGGGGGATCTGGGGCCAACGTCCTGACTTTC.

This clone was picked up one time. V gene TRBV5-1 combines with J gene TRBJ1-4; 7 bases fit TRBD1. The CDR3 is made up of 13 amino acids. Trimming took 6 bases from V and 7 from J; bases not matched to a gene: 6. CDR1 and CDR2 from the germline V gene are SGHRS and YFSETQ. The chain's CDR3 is CASTPGGGEKLFF. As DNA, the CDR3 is TGCGCCAGCACCCCAGGGGGAGGTGAAAAACTGTTTTTT.